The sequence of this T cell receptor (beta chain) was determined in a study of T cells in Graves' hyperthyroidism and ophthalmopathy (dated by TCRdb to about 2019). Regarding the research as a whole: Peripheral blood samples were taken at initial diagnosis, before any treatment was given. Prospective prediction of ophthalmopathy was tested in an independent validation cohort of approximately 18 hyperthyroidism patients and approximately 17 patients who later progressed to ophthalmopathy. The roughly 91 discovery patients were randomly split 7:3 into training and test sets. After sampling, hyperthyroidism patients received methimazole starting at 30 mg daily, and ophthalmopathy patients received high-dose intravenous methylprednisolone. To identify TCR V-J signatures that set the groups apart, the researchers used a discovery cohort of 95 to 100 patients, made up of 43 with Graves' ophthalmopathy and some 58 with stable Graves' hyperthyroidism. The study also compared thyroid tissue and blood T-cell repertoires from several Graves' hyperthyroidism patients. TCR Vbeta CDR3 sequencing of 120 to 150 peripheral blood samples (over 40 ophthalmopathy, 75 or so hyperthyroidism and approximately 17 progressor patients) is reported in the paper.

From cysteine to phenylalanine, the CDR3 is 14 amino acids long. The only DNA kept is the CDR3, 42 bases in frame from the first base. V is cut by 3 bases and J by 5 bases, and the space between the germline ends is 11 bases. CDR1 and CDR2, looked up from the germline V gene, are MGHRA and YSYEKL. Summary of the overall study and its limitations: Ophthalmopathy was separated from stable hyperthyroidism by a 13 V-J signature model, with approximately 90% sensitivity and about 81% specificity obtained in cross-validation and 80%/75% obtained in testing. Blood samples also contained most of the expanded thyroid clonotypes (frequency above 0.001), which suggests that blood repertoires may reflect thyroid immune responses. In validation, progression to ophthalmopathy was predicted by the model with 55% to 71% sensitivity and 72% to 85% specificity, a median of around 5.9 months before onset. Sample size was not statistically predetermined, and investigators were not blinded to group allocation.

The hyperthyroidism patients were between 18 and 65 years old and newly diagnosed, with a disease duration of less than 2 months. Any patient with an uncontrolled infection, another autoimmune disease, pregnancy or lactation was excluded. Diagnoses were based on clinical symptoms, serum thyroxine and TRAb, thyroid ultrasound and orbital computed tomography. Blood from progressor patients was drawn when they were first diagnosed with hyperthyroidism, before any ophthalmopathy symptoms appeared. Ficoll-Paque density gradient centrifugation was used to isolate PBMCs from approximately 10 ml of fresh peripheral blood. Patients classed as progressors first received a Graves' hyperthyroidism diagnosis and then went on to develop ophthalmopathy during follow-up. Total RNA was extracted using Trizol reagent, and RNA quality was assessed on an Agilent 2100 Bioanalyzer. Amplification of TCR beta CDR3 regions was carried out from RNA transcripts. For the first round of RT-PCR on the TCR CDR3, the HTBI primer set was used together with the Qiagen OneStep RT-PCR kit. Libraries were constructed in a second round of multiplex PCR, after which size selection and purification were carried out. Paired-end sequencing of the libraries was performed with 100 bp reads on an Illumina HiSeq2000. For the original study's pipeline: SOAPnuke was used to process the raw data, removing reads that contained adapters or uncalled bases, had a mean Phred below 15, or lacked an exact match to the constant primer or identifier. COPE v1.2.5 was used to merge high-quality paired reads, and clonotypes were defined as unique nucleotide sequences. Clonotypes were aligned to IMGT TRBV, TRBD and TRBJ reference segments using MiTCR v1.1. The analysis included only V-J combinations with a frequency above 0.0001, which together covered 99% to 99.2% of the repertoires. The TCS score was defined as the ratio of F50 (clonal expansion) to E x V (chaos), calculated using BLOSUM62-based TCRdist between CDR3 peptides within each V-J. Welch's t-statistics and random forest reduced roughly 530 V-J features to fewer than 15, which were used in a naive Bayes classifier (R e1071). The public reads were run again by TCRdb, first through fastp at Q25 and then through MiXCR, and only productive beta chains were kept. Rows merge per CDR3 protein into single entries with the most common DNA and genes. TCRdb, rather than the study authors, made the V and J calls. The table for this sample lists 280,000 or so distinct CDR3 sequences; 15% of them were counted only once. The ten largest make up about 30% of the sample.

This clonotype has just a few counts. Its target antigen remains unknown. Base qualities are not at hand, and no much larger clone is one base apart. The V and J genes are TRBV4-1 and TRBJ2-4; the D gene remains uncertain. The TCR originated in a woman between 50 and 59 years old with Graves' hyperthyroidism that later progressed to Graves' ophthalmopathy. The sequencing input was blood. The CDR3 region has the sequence CASSHLARENIQYF. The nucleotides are TGCGCCAGCAGCCACCTTGCTAGAGAAAACATTCAGTACTTC.